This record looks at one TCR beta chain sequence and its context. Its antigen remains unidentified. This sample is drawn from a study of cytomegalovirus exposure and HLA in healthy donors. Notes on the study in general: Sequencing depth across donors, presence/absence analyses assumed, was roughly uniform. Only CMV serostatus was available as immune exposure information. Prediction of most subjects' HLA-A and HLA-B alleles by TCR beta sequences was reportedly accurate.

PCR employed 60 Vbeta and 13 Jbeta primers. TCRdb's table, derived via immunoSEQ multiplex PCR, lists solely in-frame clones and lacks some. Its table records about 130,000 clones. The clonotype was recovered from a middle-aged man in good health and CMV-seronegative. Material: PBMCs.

CDR3 DNA: TGTGCCAGCAGCTCCTCGGGGACAACCGCGTTAGGGGATACGCAGTATTTT. This translates into CASSSSGTTALGDTQYF. This chain links TRBV7-6 with TRBJ2-3, with D possibly being TRBD1 (6 bases). CDR3 size: 17 residues. Trimming cost V 4 bases and J 6 bases, with 23 bases left between them. The germline CDR1 and CDR2 sequences are SGHVS and FNYEAQ. Supplemented by reference TRBV7-6 and TRBJ2-3, the full variable domain reads GAGVSQSPRYKVTKRGQDVALRCDPISGHVSLYWYRQALGQGPEFLTYFNYEAQQDKSGLPNDRFSAERPEGSISTLTIQRTEQRDSAMYRCASSSSGTTALGDTQYFGPGTRLTVL.